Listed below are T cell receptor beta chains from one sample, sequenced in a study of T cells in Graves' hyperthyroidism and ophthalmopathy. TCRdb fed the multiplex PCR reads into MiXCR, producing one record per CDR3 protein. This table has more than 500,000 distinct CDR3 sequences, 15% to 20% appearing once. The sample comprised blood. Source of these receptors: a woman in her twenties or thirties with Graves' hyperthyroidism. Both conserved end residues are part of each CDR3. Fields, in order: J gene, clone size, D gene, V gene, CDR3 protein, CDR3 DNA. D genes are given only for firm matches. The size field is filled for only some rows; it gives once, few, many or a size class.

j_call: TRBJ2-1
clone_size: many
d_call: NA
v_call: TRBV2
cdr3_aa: CASGTMDEQFF
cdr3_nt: TGTGCCAGCGGGACCATGGATGAGCAGTTCTTC

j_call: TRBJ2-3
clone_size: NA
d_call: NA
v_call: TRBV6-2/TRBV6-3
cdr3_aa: CASLHRDSTDTQYF
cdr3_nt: TGTGCCTCCCTGCACCGGGACAGCACAGATACGCAGTATTTT

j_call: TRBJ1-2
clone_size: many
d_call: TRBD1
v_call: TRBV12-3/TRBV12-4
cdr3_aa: CASSLVSGTGANYGYTF
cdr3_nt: TGTGCCAGCAGTTTAGTTTCTGGGACAGGGGCGAACTATGGCTACACCTTC

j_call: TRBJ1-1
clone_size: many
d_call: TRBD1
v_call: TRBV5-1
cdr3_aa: CASSLEGGAVEAFF
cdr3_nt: TGCGCCAGCAGCTTGGAAGGGGGCGCGGTTGAAGCTTTCTTT

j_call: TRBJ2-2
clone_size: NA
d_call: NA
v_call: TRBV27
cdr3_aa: CASKLISGELFF
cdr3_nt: TGTGCCAGCAAGTTGATATCCGGGGAGCTGTTTTTT

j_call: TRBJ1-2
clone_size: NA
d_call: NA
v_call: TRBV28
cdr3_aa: CASSSHTAGYGYTF
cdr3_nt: TGTGCCAGCAGTTCTCATACAGCGGGCTATGGCTACACCTTC

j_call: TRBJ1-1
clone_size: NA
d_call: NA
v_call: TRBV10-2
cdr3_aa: CASAANRNTEAFF
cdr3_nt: TGCGCCAGCGCGGCGAATAGGAACACTGAAGCTTTCTTT

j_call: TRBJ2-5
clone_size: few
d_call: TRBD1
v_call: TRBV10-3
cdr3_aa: CAISDPGQGGEETQYF
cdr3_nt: TGTGCCATCAGTGACCCGGGACAGGGAGGAGAAGAGACCCAGTACTTC

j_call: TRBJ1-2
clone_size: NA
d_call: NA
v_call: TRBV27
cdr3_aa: CASSPYTGGAYGYTF
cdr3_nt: TGTGCCAGCAGTCCGTACACCGGCGGGGCTTATGGCTACACCTTC

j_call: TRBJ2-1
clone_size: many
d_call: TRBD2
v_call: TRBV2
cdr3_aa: CASSTTGGNEQFF
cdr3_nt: TGTGCCAGCAGTACCACGGGGGGGAATGAGCAGTTCTTC

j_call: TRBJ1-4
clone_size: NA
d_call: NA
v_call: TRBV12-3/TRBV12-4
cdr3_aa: CASSLMGRDEKLFF
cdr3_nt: TGTGCCAGCAGTTTAATGGGCAGGGATGAAAAACTGTTTTTT

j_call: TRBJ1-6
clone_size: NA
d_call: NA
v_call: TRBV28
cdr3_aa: CASSFPLGGTNNSPLHF
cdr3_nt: TGTGCCAGCAGTTTTCCCCTGGGGGGAACAAATAATTCACCCCTCCACTTT

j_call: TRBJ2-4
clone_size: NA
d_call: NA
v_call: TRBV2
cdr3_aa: CASNGPLGVGGKNIQYF
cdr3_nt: TGTGCCAGCAATGGACCACTTGGAGTAGGAGGCAAAAACATTCAGTACTTC

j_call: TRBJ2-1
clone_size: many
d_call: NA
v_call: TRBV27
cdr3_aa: CASSLWGSYNEQFF
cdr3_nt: TGTGCCAGCAGTTTGTGGGGATCCTACAATGAGCAGTTCTTC

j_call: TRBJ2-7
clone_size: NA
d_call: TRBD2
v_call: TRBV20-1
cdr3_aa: CSADTSGSHEQYF
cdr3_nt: TGCAGTGCGGACACTAGCGGGAGTCACGAGCAGTACTTC

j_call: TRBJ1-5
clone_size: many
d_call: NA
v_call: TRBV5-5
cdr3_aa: CASSLTDHNQPQHF
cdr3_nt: TGTGCCAGCAGCTTGACGGACCACAATCAGCCCCAGCATTTT

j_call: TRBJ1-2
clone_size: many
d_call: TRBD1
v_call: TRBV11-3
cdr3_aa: CASSHTGQGLYGYTF
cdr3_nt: TGTGCCAGCAGCCATACGGGACAGGGGTTGTATGGCTACACCTTC

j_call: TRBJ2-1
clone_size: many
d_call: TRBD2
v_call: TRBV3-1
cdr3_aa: CASSQDAGGYANEQFF
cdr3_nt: TGTGCCAGCAGCCAAGATGCCGGGGGGTATGCCAATGAGCAGTTCTTC

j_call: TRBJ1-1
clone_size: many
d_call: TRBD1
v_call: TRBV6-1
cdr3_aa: CASSYSQGANTEAFF
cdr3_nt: TGTGCCAGCAGTTATTCCCAGGGGGCGAACACTGAAGCTTTCTTT

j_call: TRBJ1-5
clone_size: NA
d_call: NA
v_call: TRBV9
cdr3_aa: CASSVAADRQPQHF
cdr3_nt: TGTGCCAGCAGCGTAGCCGCGGATCGACAGCCCCAGCATTTT

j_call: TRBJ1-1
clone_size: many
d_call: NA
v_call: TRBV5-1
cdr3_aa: CASSLATGEGTEAFF
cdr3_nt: TGCGCCAGCAGCTTGGCCACGGGCGAGGGCACTGAAGCTTTCTTT

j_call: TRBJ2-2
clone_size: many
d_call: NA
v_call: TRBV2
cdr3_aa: CASSVVSLTGELFF
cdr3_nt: TGTGCCAGCAGTGTTGTCAGCCTCACCGGGGAGCTGTTTTTT

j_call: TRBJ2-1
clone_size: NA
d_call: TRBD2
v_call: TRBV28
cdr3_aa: CACSWRLADIGSSVDEQFF
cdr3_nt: TGTGCCTGCAGTTGGAGACTAGCGGACATTGGGTCGAGTGTCGATGAGCAGTTCTTC

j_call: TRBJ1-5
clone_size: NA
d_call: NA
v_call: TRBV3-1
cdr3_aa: CASSQGTHNQPQHF
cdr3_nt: TGTGCCAGCAGCCAAGGGACCCACAATCAGCCCCAGCATTTT

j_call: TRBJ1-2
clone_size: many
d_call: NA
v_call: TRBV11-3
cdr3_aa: CASSPKGHSGYGYTF
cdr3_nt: TGTGCCAGCAGCCCTAAGGGGCACAGCGGCTATGGCTACACCTTC

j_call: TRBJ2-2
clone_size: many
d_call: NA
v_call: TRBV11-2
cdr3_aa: CASSALNTGELFF
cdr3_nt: TGTGCCAGCAGCGCCCTGAACACCGGGGAGCTGTTTTTT

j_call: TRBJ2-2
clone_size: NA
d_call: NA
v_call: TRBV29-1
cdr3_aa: CSVERWGAGELFF
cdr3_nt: TGCAGCGTTGAACGGTGGGGCGCCGGGGAGCTGTTTTTT

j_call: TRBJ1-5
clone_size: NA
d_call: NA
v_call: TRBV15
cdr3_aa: CATSTGRREPQHF
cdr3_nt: TGTGCCACCAGCACTGGACGGAGAGAGCCCCAGCATTTT

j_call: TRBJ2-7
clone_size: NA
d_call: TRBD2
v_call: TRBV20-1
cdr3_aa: CSAREATSGGFLYEQYF
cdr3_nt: TGCAGTGCTAGAGAGGCGACTAGCGGGGGCTTCCTCTACGAGCAGTACTTC